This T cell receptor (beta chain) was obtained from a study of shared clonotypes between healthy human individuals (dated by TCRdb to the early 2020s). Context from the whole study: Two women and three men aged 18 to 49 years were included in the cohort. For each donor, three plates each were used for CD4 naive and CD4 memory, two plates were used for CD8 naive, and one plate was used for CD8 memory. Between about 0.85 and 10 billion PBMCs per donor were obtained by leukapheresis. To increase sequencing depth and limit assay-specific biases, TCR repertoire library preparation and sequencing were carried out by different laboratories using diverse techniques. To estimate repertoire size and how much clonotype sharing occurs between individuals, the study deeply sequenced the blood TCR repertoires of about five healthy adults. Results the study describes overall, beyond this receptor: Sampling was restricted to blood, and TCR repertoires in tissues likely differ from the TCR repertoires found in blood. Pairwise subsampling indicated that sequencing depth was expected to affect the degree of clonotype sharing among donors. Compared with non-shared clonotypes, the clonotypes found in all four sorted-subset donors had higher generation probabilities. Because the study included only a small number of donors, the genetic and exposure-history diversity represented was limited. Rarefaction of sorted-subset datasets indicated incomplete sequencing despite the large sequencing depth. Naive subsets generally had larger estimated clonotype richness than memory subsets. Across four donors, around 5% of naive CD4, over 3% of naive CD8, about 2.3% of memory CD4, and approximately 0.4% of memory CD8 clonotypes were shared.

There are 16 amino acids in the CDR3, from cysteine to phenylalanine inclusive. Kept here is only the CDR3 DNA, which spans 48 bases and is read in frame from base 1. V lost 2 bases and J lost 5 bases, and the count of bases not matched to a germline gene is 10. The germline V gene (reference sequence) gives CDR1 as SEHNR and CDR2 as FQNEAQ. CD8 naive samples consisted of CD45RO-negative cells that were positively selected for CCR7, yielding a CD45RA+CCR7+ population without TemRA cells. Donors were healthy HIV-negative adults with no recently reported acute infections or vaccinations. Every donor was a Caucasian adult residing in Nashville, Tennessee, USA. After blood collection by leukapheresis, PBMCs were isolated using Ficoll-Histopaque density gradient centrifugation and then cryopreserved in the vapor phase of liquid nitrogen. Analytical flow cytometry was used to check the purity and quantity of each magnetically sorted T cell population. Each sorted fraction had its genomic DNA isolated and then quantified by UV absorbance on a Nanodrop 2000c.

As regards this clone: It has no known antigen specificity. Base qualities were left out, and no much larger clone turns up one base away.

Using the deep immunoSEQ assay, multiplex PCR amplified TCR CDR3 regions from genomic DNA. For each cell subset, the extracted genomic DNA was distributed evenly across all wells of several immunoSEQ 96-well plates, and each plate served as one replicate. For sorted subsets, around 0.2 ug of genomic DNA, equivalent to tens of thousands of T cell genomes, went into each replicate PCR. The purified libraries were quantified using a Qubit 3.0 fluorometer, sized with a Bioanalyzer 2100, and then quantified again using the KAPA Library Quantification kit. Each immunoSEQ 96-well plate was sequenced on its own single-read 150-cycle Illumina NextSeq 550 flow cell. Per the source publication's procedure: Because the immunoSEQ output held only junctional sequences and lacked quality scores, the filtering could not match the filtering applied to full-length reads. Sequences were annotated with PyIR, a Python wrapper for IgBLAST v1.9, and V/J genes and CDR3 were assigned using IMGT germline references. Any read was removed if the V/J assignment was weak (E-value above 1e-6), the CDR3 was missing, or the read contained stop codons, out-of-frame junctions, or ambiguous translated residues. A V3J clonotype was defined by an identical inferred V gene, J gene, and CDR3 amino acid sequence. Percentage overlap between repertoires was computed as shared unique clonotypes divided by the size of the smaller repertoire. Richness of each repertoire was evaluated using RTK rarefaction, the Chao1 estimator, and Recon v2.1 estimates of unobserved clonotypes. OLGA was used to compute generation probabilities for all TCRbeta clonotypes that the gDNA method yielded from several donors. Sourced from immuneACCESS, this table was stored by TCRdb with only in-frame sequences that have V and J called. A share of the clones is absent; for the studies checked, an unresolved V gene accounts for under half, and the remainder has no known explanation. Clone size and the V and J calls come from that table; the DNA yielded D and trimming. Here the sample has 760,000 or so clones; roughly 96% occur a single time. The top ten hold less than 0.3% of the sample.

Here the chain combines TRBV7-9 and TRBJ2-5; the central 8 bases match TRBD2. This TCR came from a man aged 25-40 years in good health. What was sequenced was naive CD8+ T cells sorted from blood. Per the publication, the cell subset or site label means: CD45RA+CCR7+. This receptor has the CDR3 CASSLIVSGGWETQYF. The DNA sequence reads TGTGCCAGCAGCTTAATCGTCTCGGGAGGGTGGGAGACCCAGTACTTC. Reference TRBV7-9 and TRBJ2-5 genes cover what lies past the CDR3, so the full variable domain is DTGVSQNPRHKITKRGQNVTFRCDPISEHNRLYWYRQTLGQGPEFLTYFQNEAQLEKSRLLSDRFSAERPKGSFSTLEIQRTEQGDSAMYLCASSLIVSGGWETQYFGPGTRLLVL.